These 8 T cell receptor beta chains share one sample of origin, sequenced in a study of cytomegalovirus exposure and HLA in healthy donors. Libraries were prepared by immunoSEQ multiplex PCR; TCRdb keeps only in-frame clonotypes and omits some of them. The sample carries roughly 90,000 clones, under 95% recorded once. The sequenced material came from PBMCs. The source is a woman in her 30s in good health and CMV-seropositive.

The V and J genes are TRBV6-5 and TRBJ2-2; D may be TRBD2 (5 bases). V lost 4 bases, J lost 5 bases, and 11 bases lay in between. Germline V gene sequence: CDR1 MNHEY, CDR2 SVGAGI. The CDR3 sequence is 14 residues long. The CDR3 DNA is TGTGCCAGCAGTTCACTAGTCGGGACCGGGGAGCTGTTTTTT. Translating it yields CASSSLVGTGELFF.

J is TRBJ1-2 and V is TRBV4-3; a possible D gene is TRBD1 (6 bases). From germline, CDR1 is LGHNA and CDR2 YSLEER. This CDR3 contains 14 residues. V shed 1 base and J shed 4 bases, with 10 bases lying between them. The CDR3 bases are TGCGCCAGCAGCCAAGGGACAGACATCTATGGCTACACCTTC. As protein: CASSQGTDIYGYTF.

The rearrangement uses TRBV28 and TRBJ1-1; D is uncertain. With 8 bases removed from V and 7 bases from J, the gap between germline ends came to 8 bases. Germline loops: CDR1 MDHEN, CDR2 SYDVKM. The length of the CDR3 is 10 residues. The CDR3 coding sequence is TGTGCCAGCCACCGAGGTGAAGCTTTCTTT. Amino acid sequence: CASHRGEAFF.

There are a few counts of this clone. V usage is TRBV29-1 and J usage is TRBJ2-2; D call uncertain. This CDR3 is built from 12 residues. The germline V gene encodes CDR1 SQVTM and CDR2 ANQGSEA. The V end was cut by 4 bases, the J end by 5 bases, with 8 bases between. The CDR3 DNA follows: TGCAGCGTTGTAGTTACTACCGGGGAGCTGTTTTTT. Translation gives CSVVVTTGELFF.

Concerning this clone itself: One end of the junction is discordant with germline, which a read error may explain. CDR3 sequence reads: CASRLAGGPVF. The CDR3 DNA is TGTGCCAGCAGGCTAGCGGGAGGGCCGGTCTTC. V gene TRBV2 combines with J gene TRBJ2-4, with 12 bases matching TRBD2. This CDR3 has 11 residues. Germline assignment: CDR1 SNHLY and CDR2 FYNNEI.

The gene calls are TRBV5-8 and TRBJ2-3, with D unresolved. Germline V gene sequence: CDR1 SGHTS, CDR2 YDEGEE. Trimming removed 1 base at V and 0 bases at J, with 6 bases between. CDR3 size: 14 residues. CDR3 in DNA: TGTGCCAGCAGCTTGCTCTTTAGCACAGATACGCAGTATTTT. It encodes CASSLLFSTDTQYF.

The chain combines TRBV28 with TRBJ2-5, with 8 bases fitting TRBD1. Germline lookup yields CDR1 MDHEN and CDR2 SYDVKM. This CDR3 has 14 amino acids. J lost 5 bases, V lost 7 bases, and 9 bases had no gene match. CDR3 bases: TGTGCCAGCATCCAACAGGGGGGTTGGGAGACCCAGTACTTC. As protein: CASIQQGGWETQYF.

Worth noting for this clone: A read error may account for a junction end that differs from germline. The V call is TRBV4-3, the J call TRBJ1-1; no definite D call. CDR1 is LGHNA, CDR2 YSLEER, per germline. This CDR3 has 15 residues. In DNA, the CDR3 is TGCGCCAGCAGCCAAGTCCGTCGCTTGGTCACTGAGGCTTTCTTT. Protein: CASSQVRRLVTEAFF.